These 27 T cell receptor beta chains originate from one sample sequenced in a study of blood T cell repertoires in COVID-19. Generated by immunoSEQ multiplex PCR, the TCRdb table keeps only in-frame clones and is missing some. The top ten clones hold around 2.2% of a sample with 50,000 or so clones, roughly 88% of them seen once. Sequenced input: peripheral blood. These receptors were taken from an older woman with acute or convalescent COVID-19.

This clone appeared once. The CDR3 DNA reads TGTGCCAGCAGCCTAGACATTAACTATGGCTACACCTTC. Translating it yields CASSLDINYGYTF. The V gene is TRBV3-1 (or the pseudogene TRBV3-2), the J gene TRBJ1-2, with no clear D. This CDR3 has 13 residues. CDR1 is LGHDT and CDR2 is YNNKEL in the germline V gene (reference sequence). The V end lost 4 bases, the J end lost 1 base, and 7 bases lay between the germline ends.

This chain uses TRBV9 with TRBJ1-1; the D is unclear. Trimming took off 2 bases at V and 10 bases at J, with 21 bases between the two ends. Per germline, CDR1 SGDLS and CDR2 YYNGEE. The CDR3 length is 15 residues. DNA for the CDR3: TGTGCCAGCAGCGTCACCCCTGAGGGAGTTTGGGGAGCTTTCTTT. Residues: CASSVTPEGVWGAFF.

This clone was observed a few times. The chain has TRBV5-4 and TRBJ2-7; 8 bases match TRBD1. The CDR3 is 14 residues long. Germline CDR1 is SGHNT and CDR2 is YYREEE (reference sequence). Unmatched junction bases numbered 3, after V lost 4 bases and J lost 0 bases. The CDR3 loop is CASSQQGVSYEQYF. CDR3 DNA sequence: TGTGCCAGCAGCCAACAGGGGGTCTCCTACGAGCAGTACTTC.

The rearrangement joins TRBV2 to TRBJ2-1; possible D gene TRBD2, 6 bases. Germline V lookup: CDR1 SNHLY, CDR2 FYNNEI. The CDR3 runs 13 residues. Trimming pared 5 bases from V and 6 bases from J, leaving 11 bases between. CDR3 sequence reads: CASSRREVNEQFF. The CDR3 nucleotides are TGTGCCAGCAGTCGCAGGGAGGTCAATGAGCAGTTCTTC.

This rearrangement joins TRBV15 to TRBJ2-1; 11 bases fit TRBD2. This CDR3 has 16 residues. V lost 3 bases and J lost 4; bases outside the gene matches: 5. Germline values: CDR1 LNHNV, CDR2 YYDKDF (reference sequence). The CDR3 loop is CATSRAGTSGYNEQFF. CDR3 coding DNA: TGTGCCACCAGCAGGGCCGGGACTAGCGGATACAATGAGCAGTTCTTC.

This chain joins TRBV9 and TRBJ2-7; maybe TRBD1 (5 bases). Germline values: CDR1 SGDLS, CDR2 YYNGEE. The CDR3 sequence is 14 residues long. V was clipped by 7 bases and J by 4 bases, with 18 bases between them. Here the CDR3 DNA reads TGTGCCAGCGGACCTTCAGGGATGTCGTACGAGCAGTACTTC. Translated: CASGPSGMSYEQYF.

This rearrangement joins TRBV5-1 to TRBJ1-1; D is undetermined. V gave up 4 bases and J gave up 4 bases, with 11 bases separating them. The CDR3 is made up of 13 amino acids. Germline CDR1 is SGHRS and CDR2 is YFSETQ. CDR3 loop: CASSPRRSTEAFF. CDR3 nucleotides: TGCGCCAGCAGCCCCCGCAGGTCCACTGAAGCTTTCTTT.

The chain has TRBV29-1 and TRBJ2-2; 9 bases fit TRBD2. There are 13 residues in the CDR3. V lost 7 bases and J lost 5; bases outside the gene matches: 5. Germline-derived CDR1 and CDR2 are SQVTM and ANQGSEA. CDR3: CSAGTSFTGELFF. CDR3 bases: TGCAGCGCCGGGACTAGCTTTACCGGGGAGCTGTTTTTT.

The V gene is TRBV5-4, the J gene TRBJ1-1; 9 nucleotides match TRBD1. With V trimmed by 2 bases and J by 7 bases, 6 bases remained unmatched. The germline V gene has CDR1 SGHNT and CDR2 YYREEE (reference sequence). This CDR3 spans 14 amino acids. In nucleotides, the CDR3 is TGTGCCAGCAGCTTTGCGGGACAGGGAGGTGAAGCTTTCTTT. This translates into CASSFAGQGGEAFF.

This chain joins TRBV7-9 and TRBJ2-2; TRBD1 agrees at 9 bases. The V gene's germline CDR1 is SEHNR and CDR2 FQNEAQ (reference sequence). J was trimmed by 2 bases and V by 6 bases; bases with no gene match: 4. The length of the CDR3 is 15 residues. CDR3 nucleotide sequence: TGTGCCAGCAGTGGACAGGGGTTCAACACCGGGGAGCTGTTTTTT. Translating it yields CASSGQGFNTGELFF.

V usage is TRBV3-1 (or the pseudogene TRBV3-2) and J usage is TRBJ1-2; unclear D gene. CDR1 is LGHDT, CDR2 YNNKEL, per germline (reference sequence). The CDR3 covers 12 residues. Trimming shortened V by 9 bases and J by 3 bases, and 11 bases separated the two germline ends. This CDR3 reads CASRSLDYGYTF. CDR3 sequence (DNA): TGTGCCAGTAGAAGTCTCGACTATGGCTACACCTTC.

The chain recombines TRBV11-2 with TRBJ2-5; 10 nucleotides agree with TRBD2. The CDR3 consists of 15 residues. Germline assignment: CDR1 SGHAT and CDR2 FQNNGV. V shed 5 bases, J shed 3 bases, and the junction held 6 bases outside the gene matches. Here the CDR3 DNA reads TGTGCCAGCAGCCCGGGGAGCGGGAGGGAAGAGACCCAGTACTTC. This encodes CASSPGSGREETQYF. The entire variable domain, with the rest obtained from reference TRBV11-2 and TRBJ2-5, is as follows: EAGVAQSPRYKIIEKRQSVAFWCNPISGHATLYWYQQILGQGPKLLIQFQNNGVVDDSQLPKDRFSAERLKGVDSTLKIQPAKLEDSAVYLCASSPGSGREETQYFGPGTRLLVL.

The chain combines TRBV18 with TRBJ2-1, with D perhaps TRBD1 (6 bases). This CDR3 has 15 residues. Germline-derived CDR1 and CDR2 are KGHSH and LQKENI. V shed 3 bases and J shed 0 bases, with 9 bases lying between them. The chain's CDR3 is CASSPGHDSYNEQFF. The CDR3 bases are TGTGCCAGCTCACCGGGACATGACTCCTACAATGAGCAGTTCTTC.

The rearrangement joins TRBV27 to TRBJ2-2, with TRBD2 identical over 8 bases. CDR3 length equals 14 residues. CDR1 is MNHEY, CDR2 SMNVEV, per germline (reference sequence). The V gene end was trimmed by 6 bases and the J gene end by 7 bases; junction bases not matched to a gene: 7. CDR3 sequence: CASRREGGNGELFF. DNA of the CDR3: TGTGCCAGCAGACGGGAGGGCGGGAACGGGGAGCTGTTTTTT.

The genes are TRBV6-5 and TRBJ1-1; 9 nucleotides match TRBD1. CDR3 length: 16 residues. Unmatched junction bases numbered 8, after V lost 2 bases and J lost 4 bases. Germline lookup yields CDR1 MNHEY and CDR2 SVGAGI. The CDR3 loop reads CASSYGGGTGFTEAFF. The CDR3 DNA reads as TGTGCCAGCAGTTACGGTGGCGGGACAGGGTTCACTGAAGCTTTCTTT.

V is TRBV3-1 (or the pseudogene TRBV3-2) and J is TRBJ1-3, with 7 bases aligning to TRBD1. Germline V CDR1 and CDR2: LGHDT, YNNKEL (reference sequence). V trimming: 5 bases; J trimming: 5 bases; junction bases outside the gene matches: 6. This CDR3 has 14 amino acids. Here the CDR3 reads CASSFGTERNTIYF. The CDR3 DNA sequence: TGTGCCAGCAGCTTCGGGACAGAAAGAAACACCATATATTTT.

V gene TRBV9 combines with J gene TRBJ1-1; D uncertain. This CDR3 contains 15 residues. The germline V gene has CDR1 SGDLS and CDR2 YYNGEE. Trimming cost V 0 bases and J 0 bases, with 9 bases left between them. The CDR3 region is CASSVGQFMNTEAFF. CDR3 bases: TGTGCCAGCAGCGTAGGTCAGTTCATGAACACTGAAGCTTTCTTT. The entire variable domain, with the rest obtained from reference TRBV9 and TRBJ1-1, is as follows: DSGVTQTPKHLITATGQRVTLRCSPRSGDLSVYWYQQSLDQGLQFLIQYYNGEERAKGNILERFSAQQFPDLHSELNLSSLELGDSALYFCASSVGQFMNTEAFFGQGTRLTVV.

V usage is TRBV21-1 and J usage is TRBJ1-1; TRBD1, the table's D call, lacks a check against the DNA. TRBV21-1 is reported as a pseudogene. The CDR3 is 16 amino acids. CDR3 nucleotide sequence: TGTGCCAGCAGCAAAGCCCCCGACAGTCTGAACACTGAAGCTTTCTTT. Translating gives CASSKAPDSLNTEAFF.

The rearrangement joins TRBV28 to TRBJ1-2; no firm D call. Deletions cut 4 bases from V and 4 bases from J, with 4 bases between. The CDR3 contains 11 residues. CDR1 is MDHEN, CDR2 SYDVKM, per germline. The CDR3 sequence is CASSSSYGYTF. The CDR3 DNA reads as TGTGCCAGCAGTTCCAGCTATGGCTACACCTTC.

The chain joins TRBV18 to TRBJ1-2; a weak D match, TRBD1 (5 bases). The germline gives CDR1 KGHSH, CDR2 LQKENI. The CDR3 runs 14 residues. Deletions cut 0 bases from V and 3 bases from J, with 8 bases between. DNA of the CDR3: TGTGCCAGCTCACCACCTGAGACAGACTATGGCTACACCTTC. Protein product: CASSPPETDYGYTF.

The CDR3 spells CASTPREATNEKLFF. The CDR3 DNA reads TGTGCCAGCACCCCCCGGGAGGCAACTAATGAAAAACTGTTTTTT. The rearrangement joins TRBV25-1 to TRBJ1-4, with D hard to call. The V end lost 7 bases, the J end lost 0 bases, and 12 bases lay between the germline ends. Germline V gene data show CDR1 as MGHDK and CDR2 as SYGVNS. The CDR3 spans 15 residues. Drawing the rest from reference TRBV25-1 and TRBJ1-4, the complete variable domain is EADIYQTPRYLVIGTGKKITLECSQTMGHDKMYWYQQDPGMELHLIHYSYGVNSTEKGDLSSESTVSRIRTEHFPLTLESARPSHTSQYLCASTPREATNEKLFFGSGTQLSVL.

This clone was seen only a few times. J is TRBJ1-5 and V is TRBV6-1; 7 nucleotides match TRBD1. CDR1 is MNHNS and CDR2 is SASEGT in the germline V gene. The trim removed 1 base at V and 6 bases at J, leaving 0 bases unmatched. The CDR3 consists of 13 residues. The CDR3 DNA reads as TGTGCCAGCAGTGAAGACAGGGGTCAGCCCCAGCATTTT. Its translation: CASSEDRGQPQHF.

The rearrangement uses TRBV2 and TRBJ1-6, with 7 bases lining up with TRBD1. There are 15 residues in the CDR3. CDR1 and CDR2 (germline): SNHLY, FYNNEI. The V gene end was trimmed by 2 bases and the J gene end by 9 bases; junction bases not matched to a gene: 7. CDR3 nucleotides: TGTGCCAGCAGTGAATGGGACAGTGGAGTTTCACCCCTCCACTTT. Its protein is CASSEWDSGVSPLHF.

V gene TRBV1 combines with J gene TRBJ1-1; TRBD1, the table's D call, was not compared with the DNA. TRBV1 corresponds to a pseudogene. The CDR3 runs to 15 residues. The CDR3 is CTSSQRKTPNTEAFF. CDR3 sequence (DNA): TGCACCAGCAGCCAACGGAAGACACCGAACACTGAAGCTTTCTTT.

This chain uses TRBV28 with TRBJ1-5; no definite D call. With 3 bases removed from V and 4 bases from J, the gap between germline ends came to 13 bases. CDR1 MDHEN and CDR2 SYDVKM come from the germline V gene. The CDR3 spans 15 residues. The CDR3 spells CASSFSVAGNQPQHF. The DNA of the CDR3 is TGTGCCAGCAGTTTTAGTGTCGCGGGGAATCAGCCCCAGCATTTT.

The genes are TRBV12-3 or TRBV12-4 and TRBJ2-2, with no clear D. Trimming left V 4 bases short and J 6 bases short, with 6 bases between. The CDR3 extends over 12 amino acids. The CDR3 loop is CASSYGPGELFF. For the CDR3, the DNA is TGTGCCAGCAGTTATGGGCCCGGGGAGCTGTTTTTT.

The rearrangement links TRBV5-5 to TRBJ2-7; no clear D. CDR1 is SGHKS, CDR2 YYEKEE, per germline (reference sequence). The CDR3 is 14 residues long. The V end lost 0 bases, the J end lost 3 bases, and 10 bases lay between the germline ends. CDR3 amino acids: CASSLEPASYEQYF. The CDR3 nucleotides read TGTGCCAGCAGCTTGGAGCCAGCTAGCTACGAGCAGTACTTC. The whole variable domain, remainder taken from reference TRBV5-5 and TRBJ2-7, is DAGVTQSPTHLIKTRGQQVTLRCSPISGHKSVSWYQQVLGQGPQFIFQYYEKEERGRGNFPDRFSARQFPNYSSELNVNALLLGDSALYLCASSLEPASYEQYFGPGTRLTVT.